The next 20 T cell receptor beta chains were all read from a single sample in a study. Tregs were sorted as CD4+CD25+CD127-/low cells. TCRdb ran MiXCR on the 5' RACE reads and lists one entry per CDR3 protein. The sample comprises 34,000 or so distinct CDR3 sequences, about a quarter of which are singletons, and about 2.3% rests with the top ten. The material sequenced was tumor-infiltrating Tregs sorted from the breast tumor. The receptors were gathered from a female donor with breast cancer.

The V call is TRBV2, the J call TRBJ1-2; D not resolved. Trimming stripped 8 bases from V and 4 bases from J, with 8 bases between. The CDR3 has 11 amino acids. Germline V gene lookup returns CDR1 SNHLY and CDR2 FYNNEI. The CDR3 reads CASWGVYGYTF. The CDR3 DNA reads TGTGCCAGCTGGGGAGTCTATGGCTACACCTTC.

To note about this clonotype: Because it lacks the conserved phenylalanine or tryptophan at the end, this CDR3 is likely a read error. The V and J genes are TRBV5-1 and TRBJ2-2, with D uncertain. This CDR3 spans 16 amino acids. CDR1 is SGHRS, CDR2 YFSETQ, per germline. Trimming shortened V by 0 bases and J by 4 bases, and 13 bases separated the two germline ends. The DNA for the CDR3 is TGCGCCAGCAGCTTGGTACCGGAAGCCAGCACCGGGGAGCTGTTTTTA. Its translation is CASSLVPEASTGELFL.

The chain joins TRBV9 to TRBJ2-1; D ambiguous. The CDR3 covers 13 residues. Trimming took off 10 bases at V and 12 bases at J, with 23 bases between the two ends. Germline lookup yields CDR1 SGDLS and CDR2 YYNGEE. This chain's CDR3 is CASAKETYSGQFF. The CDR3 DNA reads TGTGCCTCTGCAAAGGAGACTTACAGTGGGCAGTTCTTC.

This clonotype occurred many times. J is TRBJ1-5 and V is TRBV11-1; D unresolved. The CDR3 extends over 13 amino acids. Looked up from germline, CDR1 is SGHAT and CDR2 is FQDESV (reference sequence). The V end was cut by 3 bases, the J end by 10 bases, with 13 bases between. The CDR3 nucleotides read TGTGCCAGCAGCTTGAGCAGACGGAGCCCCCAGCATTTT. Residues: CASSLSRRSPQHF.

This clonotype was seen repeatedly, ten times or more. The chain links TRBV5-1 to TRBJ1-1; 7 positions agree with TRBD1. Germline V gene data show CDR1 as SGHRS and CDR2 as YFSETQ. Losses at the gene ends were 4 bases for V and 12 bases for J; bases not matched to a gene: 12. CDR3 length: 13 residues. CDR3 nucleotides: TGCGCCAGCAGCCGGACAGGCGAAGTTCGTCCTTTCTTT. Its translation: CASSRTGEVRPFF.

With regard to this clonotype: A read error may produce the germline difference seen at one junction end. Here the CDR3 reads CAASDPGTSGMWEQFF. DNA for the CDR3: TGTGCCGCCAGTGACCCTGGGACTAGCGGGATGTGGGAGCAGTTCTTC. The chain recombines TRBV24-1 with TRBJ2-1; the match to TRBD2 covers 13 bases. The CDR3 runs 16 residues. The germline CDR1 and CDR2 sequences are KGHDR and SFDVKD.

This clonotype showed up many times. The CDR3 protein is CAWSEGLNTEAFF. The CDR3 nucleotides read TGTGCCTGGAGTGAAGGATTGAACACTGAAGCTTTCTTT. The rearrangement joins TRBV30 to TRBJ1-1, with D hard to call. Germline CDR1 GTSNPN, CDR2 SVGIG (reference sequence). The V and J ends lost 1 base and 0 bases respectively, with 6 bases between them. The CDR3 spans 13 residues.

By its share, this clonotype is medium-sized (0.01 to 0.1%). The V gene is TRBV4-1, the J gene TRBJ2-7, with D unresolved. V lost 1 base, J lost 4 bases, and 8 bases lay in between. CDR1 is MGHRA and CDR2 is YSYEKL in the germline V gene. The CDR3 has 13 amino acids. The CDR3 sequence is CASSQGSGYEQYF. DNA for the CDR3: TGCGCCAGCAGCCAAGGCTCAGGTTACGAGCAGTACTTC.

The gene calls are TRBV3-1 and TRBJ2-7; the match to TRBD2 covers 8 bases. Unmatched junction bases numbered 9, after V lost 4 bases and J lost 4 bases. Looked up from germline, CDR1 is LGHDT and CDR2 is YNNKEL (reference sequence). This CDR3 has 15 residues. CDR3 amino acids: CASSPESGSTYEQYF. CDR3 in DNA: TGTGCCAGCAGCCCGGAGAGCGGGAGCACTTACGAGCAGTACTTC.

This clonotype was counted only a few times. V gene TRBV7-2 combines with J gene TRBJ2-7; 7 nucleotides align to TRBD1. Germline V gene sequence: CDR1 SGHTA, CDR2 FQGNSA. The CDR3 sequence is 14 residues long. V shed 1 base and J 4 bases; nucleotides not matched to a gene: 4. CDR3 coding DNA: TGTGCCAGCAGCTTAGGGGGACAGAAATACGAGCAGTACTTC. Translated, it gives CASSLGGQKYEQYF.

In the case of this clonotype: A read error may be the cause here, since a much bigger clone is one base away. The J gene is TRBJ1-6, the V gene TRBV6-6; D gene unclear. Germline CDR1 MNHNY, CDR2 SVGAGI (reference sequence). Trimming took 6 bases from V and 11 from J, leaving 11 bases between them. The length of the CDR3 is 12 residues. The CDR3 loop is CASRNMNPPLHF. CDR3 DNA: TGTGCCAGCAGGAATATGAATCCACCCCTCCACTTT.

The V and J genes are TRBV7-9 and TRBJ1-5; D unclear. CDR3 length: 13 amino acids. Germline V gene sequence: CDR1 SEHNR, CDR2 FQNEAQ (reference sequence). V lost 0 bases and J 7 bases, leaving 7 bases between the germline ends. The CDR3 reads CASSLATGQPQHF. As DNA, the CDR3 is TGTGCCAGCAGCTTAGCCACGGGGCAGCCCCAGCATTTT.

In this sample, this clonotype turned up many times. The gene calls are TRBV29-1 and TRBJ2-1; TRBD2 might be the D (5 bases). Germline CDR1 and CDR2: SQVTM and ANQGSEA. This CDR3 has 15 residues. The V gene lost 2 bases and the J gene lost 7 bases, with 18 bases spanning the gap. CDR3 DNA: TGCAGCGTTGAAACCGTCCGGGGATGGGGAAATGAGCAGTTCTTC. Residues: CSVETVRGWGNEQFF.

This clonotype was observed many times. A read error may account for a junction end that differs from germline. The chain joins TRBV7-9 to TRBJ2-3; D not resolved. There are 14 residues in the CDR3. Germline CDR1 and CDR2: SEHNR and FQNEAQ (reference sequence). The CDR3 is CASSLGVETDTRYF. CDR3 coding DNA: TGTGCCAGCAGCTTAGGGGTGGAGACGGATACGCGGTATTTT.

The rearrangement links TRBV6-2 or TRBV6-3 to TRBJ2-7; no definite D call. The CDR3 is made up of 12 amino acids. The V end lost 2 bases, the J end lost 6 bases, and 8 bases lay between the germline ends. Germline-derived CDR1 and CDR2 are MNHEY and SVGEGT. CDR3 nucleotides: TGTGCCAGCAGTTACGATGTGGGCGAGCAGTACTTC. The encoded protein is CASSYDVGEQYF.

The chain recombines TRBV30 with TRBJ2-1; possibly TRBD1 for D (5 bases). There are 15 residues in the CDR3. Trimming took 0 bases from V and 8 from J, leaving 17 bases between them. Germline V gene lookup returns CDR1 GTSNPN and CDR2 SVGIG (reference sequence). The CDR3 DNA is TGTGCCTGGAGTGTACCGGGTGGGGCCGGGTATGAGCAGTTCTTC. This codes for CAWSVPGGAGYEQFF. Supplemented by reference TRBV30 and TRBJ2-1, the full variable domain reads SQTIHQWPATLVQPVGSPLSLECTVEGTSNPNLYWYRQAAGRGLQLLFYSVGIGQISSEVPQNLSASRPQDRQFILSSKKLLLSDSGFYLCAWSVPGGAGYEQFFGPGTRLTVL.

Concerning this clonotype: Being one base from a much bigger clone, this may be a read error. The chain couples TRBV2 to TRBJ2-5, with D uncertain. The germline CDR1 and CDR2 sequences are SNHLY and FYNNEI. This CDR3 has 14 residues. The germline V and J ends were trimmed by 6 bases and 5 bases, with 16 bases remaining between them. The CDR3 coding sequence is TGTGCCAGCAGGGAGCTCGCGGTCCAGGAGACCCAGTACTTC. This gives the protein CASRELAVQETQYF.

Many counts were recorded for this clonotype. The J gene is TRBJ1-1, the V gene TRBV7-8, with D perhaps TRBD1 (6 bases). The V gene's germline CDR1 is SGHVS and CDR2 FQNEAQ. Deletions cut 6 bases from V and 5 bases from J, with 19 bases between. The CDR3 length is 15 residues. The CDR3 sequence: CASRTHPRGGTEAFF. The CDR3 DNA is TGTGCCAGCAGAACGCATCCCAGGGGTGGTACTGAAGCTTTCTTT.

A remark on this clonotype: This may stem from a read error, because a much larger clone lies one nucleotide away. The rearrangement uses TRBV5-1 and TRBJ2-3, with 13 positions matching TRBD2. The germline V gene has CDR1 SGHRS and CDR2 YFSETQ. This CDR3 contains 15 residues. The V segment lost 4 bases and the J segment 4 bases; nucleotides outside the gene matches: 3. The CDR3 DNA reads TGCGCCAGCAGCAGGACTAGCGGGAGAGCAGATACGCAGTATTTT. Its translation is CASSRTSGRADTQYF.

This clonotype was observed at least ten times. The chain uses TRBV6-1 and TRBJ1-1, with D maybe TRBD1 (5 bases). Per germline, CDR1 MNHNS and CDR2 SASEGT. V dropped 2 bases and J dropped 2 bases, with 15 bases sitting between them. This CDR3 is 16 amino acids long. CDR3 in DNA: TGTGCCAGCAGTGAACCGTCAGGAGGGGTTAACACTGAAGCTTTCTTT. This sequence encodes CASSEPSGGVNTEAFF.